Below, one T cell receptor (beta chain) is given with its context. Its target is unknown. These data belong to a study of T cell repertoires in ileal Crohn's disease. The overall study: Thiopurines (around ten) or anti-TNF agents (approximately 20) were given postoperatively to about half.

General study points: Endoscopic recurrence occurred in every patient whose clonality exceeded 26.8%. Active smokers at surgery had more clonal expansions than non-smokers. Within the first postoperative year, endoscopy came at median approximately 6.3 months.

Profiled with immunoSEQ multiplex PCR; TCRdb holds only in-frame clones, not every one. This repertoire shows thousands of clones, about 70% found once; its top ten account for 35% to 45%. Time point defined: neoterminal ileum biopsy at postoperative endoscopy, about 6 months after surgery. This TCR was recovered from an adult with Crohn's disease. Sequenced: ileal tissue.

This CDR3 is CASSLSTGGPETQYF. Here the CDR3 DNA reads TGTGCCAGCAGCTTAAGCACAGGGGGCCCGGAGACCCAGTACTTC. The V gene is TRBV7-9, the J gene TRBJ2-5, with 9 nucleotides matching TRBD1. Germline CDR1 is SEHNR and CDR2 is FQNEAQ (reference sequence). This CDR3 is built from 15 residues. The V segment lost 2 bases and the J segment 5 bases; nucleotides outside the gene matches: 6.